These T cell receptor beta chains were read from a single sample in a study of shared clonotypes between healthy human individuals. Profiling relied on immunoSEQ multiplex PCR, and the TCRdb table lists in-frame clones only, not all of them. The top ten clones hold under 2% of a sample with approximately 1.9 million clones, around 93% of them seen once. The sequenced material came from naive CD8+ T cells from PBMCs. These receptor sequences come from a man between 18 and 29 years old in good health. Some clones in this sample may be carry-over from other donors' samples. The CDR3 runs from the conserved cysteine through the conserved F or W. Fields, in order: clone size, V gene, J gene, D gene, CDR3 protein, CDR3 DNA. The D gene is left open where the match is weak. Size is omitted from some rows. Given values are once, few, many or a class for expanded clones.

NA	TRBV27	TRBJ2-7	TRBD2	CASSRLASSYEQYF	TGTGCCAGCAGCCGACTAGCGAGCTCCTACGAGCAGTACTTC
NA	TRBV4-1	TRBJ2-6	TRBD2	CASSQDSGISFGANVLTF	TGCGCCAGCAGCCAAGATAGCGGGATCAGTTTTGGGGCCAACGTCCTGACTTTC
NA	TRBV15	TRBJ2-7	TRBD2	CATASGRIDHEQYF	TGTGCCACCGCTAGCGGGAGAATTGACCACGAGCAGTACTTC
NA	TRBV27	TRBJ2-7	NA	CASSSIGAYEQYF	TGTGCCAGCAGTTCCATCGGGGCCTACGAGCAGTACTTC
NA	TRBV29-1	TRBJ2-7	NA	CSVEAADLNEQYF	TGCAGCGTTGAGGCAGCGGACCTGAACGAGCAGTACTTC
NA	TRBV9	TRBJ2-1	NA	CASSVARDSPSYNEQFF	TGTGCCAGCAGCGTAGCTCGAGATTCTCCATCCTACAATGAGCAGTTCTTC
NA	TRBV6-5	TRBJ1-5	NA	CASSPGRNQPQHF	TGTGCCAGCAGTCCAGGGCGCAATCAGCCCCAGCATTTT
NA	TRBV28	TRBJ2-7	NA	CASSLGRGNEQYF	TGTGCCAGCAGTTTGGGCAGGGGCAACGAGCAGTACTTC
NA	TRBV11-2	TRBJ2-2	TRBD1	CASSLGPGTGTGELFF	TGTGCCAGCAGCTTAGGCCCCGGGACAGGGACGGGGGAGCTGTTTTTT
NA	TRBV13	TRBJ2-1	NA	CASSFGGDEQFF	TGTGCCAGCAGTTTCGGGGGCGATGAGCAGTTCTTC
NA	TRBV21-1	TRBJ2-1	NA	CASSRDNEQFF	TGTGCCAGCAGCAGGGACAATGAGCAGTTCTTC
NA	TRBV27	TRBJ2-1	NA	CASSLDRIYNEQFF	TGTGCCAGCAGTTTAGACAGGATCTACAATGAGCAGTTCTTC
NA	TRBV9	TRBJ2-1	NA	CASSSDAVRQFF	TGTGCCAGCAGCTCCGATGCTGTTAGGCAGTTCTTC
NA	TRBV28	TRBJ2-5	NA	CASSFGFGPGEETQYF	TGTGCCAGCAGTTTTGGTTTTGGGCCCGGGGAAGAGACCCAGTACTTC
NA	TRBV20-1	TRBJ2-7	NA	CSARGGYEQYF	TGCAGTGCGCGGGGCGGATACGAGCAGTACTTC
NA	TRBV30	TRBJ1-5	NA	CAWSSSEGQPQHF	TGTGCCTGGAGCTCATCTGAAGGTCAGCCCCAGCATTTT
NA	TRBV9	TRBJ2-1	NA	CASSLYGRFDEQFF	TGTGCCAGCAGCCTATACGGGCGTTTCGATGAGCAGTTCTTC
NA	TRBV19	TRBJ2-5	NA	CASSVDGEETQYF	TGTGCCAGTAGTGTAGACGGAGAAGAGACCCAGTACTTC
NA	TRBV7-3	TRBJ2-7	NA	CASSDYEQYF	TGTGCCAGCAGCGACTACGAGCAGTACTTC
NA	TRBV15	TRBJ2-5	NA	CATSRDTTEETQYF	TGTGCCACCAGCAGAGATACGACGGAAGAGACCCAGTACTTC
NA	TRBV7-8	TRBJ2-5	TRBD2	CASSFRLAGVLKTQYF	TGTGCCAGCAGCTTTAGACTAGCGGGAGTACTGAAGACCCAGTACTTC
once	TRBV7-2	TRBJ2-1	TRBD2	CASSLDRLAGDYNEQFF	TGTGCCAGCAGCTTAGATCGGCTAGCGGGAGACTACAATGAGCAGTTCTTC
NA	TRBV6-5	TRBJ2-5	NA	CASSYERGSGQETQYF	TGTGCCAGCAGTTACGAGAGGGGTAGCGGACAAGAGACCCAGTACTTC
NA	TRBV9	TRBJ2-7	NA	CASSVDRDYEQYF	TGTGCCAGCAGCGTAGACAGAGACTACGAGCAGTACTTC
NA	TRBV7-2	TRBJ2-3	TRBD2	CASSLDLTSVTDTQYF	TGTGCCAGCAGCTTAGACCTTACTAGCGTCACAGATACGCAGTATTTT
NA	TRBV9	TRBJ1-1	NA	CASSARPGRDTEAFF	TGTGCCAGCAGCGCCAGACCGGGGCGGGACACTGAAGCTTTCTTT
NA	TRBV29-1	TRBJ1-1	TRBD1	CSVQEEGAGTFF	TGCAGCGTCCAAGAAGAGGGGGCCGGGACTTTCTTT
NA	TRBV5-6	TRBJ1-2	NA	CASSLGTGNGYTF	TGTGCCAGCAGCTTGGGAACAGGGAATGGCTACACCTTC
NA	TRBV29-1	TRBJ2-3	TRBD2	CSVWGGSTDTQYF	TGCAGCGTCTGGGGGGGATCCACAGATACGCAGTATTTT
NA	TRBV6-1	TRBJ2-7	NA	CASSEVYVRRSYEQYF	TGTGCCAGCAGTGAAGTGTACGTGCGACGGAGCTACGAGCAGTACTTC
NA	TRBV27	TRBJ2-7	TRBD2	CASSLFPGLGLYEQYF	TGTGCCAGCAGCCTATTTCCGGGACTAGGCCTTTACGAGCAGTACTTC
NA	TRBV5-6	TRBJ1-4	NA	CASSVGGRYEKLFF	TGTGCCAGCAGCGTTGGAGGGCGTTATGAAAAACTGTTTTTT
NA	TRBV6-6	TRBJ1-1	TRBD1	CASSYPGQGGAEAFF	TGTGCCAGCAGCTACCCGGGACAGGGGGGAGCTGAAGCTTTCTTT
NA	TRBV4-3	TRBJ1-2	TRBD1	CASSHGAGGLFFYGYTF	TGCGCCAGCAGCCATGGGGCAGGGGGCCTCTTTTTTTATGGCTACACCTTC
NA	TRBV11-2	TRBJ2-6	NA	CASSSPFRWANVLTF	TGTGCCAGCAGCTCTCCCTTTCGGTGGGCCAACGTCCTGACTTTC
NA	TRBV27	TRBJ1-1	NA	CASSLRLGTEAFF	TGTGCCAGCAGTTTACGTTTGGGCACTGAAGCTTTCTTT
NA	TRBV6-1	TRBJ1-4	NA	CASSEIGGYFATNEKLFF	TGTGCCAGCAGTGAGATAGGGGGATACTTTGCAACTAATGAAAAACTGTTTTTT
NA	TRBV11-2	TRBJ2-7	TRBD1	CASSAGTGANEQYF	TGTGCCAGCAGCGCCGGGACAGGGGCCAACGAGCAGTACTTC
NA	TRBV4-1	TRBJ1-2	NA	CASSHAAGQTGGGYTF	TGCGCCAGCAGCCACGCCGCGGGGCAAACCGGAGGAGGCTACACCTTC
NA	TRBV4-2	TRBJ2-1	NA	CASSQTGVEQFF	TGTGCCAGCAGCCAAACCGGTGTTGAGCAGTTCTTC